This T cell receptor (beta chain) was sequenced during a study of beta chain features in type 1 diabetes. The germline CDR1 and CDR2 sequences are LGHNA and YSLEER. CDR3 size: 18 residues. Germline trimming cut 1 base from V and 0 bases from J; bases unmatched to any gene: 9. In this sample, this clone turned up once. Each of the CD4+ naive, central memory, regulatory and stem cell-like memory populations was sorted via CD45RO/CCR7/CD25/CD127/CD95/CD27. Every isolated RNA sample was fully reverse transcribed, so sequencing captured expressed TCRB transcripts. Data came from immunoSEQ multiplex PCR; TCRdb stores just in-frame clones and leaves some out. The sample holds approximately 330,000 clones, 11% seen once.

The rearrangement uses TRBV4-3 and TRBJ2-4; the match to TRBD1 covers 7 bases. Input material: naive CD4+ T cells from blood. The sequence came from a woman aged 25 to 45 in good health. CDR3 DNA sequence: TGCGCCAGCAGCCAAGTAAACCAGGGGGTCGCAGCCAAAAACATTCAGTACTTC. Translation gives CASSQVNQGVAAKNIQYF.